This TCR beta chain emerged from a study of neoadjuvant anti-PD-1 for oral cavity cancer. CDR1 and CDR2 (germline): MNHEY, SMNVEV (reference sequence). V shed 4 bases, J shed 4 bases, and the junction held 1 base outside the gene matches. The CDR3 is 13 residues long. The assay was immunoSEQ multiplex PCR, and TCRdb's table has in-frame clones only and misses some. This sample has about 68,000 clones; about 85% occur once, and the top ten carry nearly 3.5%. Time point noted: after neoadjuvant nivolumab, at surgical resection. The sequencing here drew on PBMCs, taken after nivolumab (anti-PD-1) treatment. The chain is built from TRBV27 and TRBJ1-1; 9 nucleotides line up with TRBD1. The TCR originated in a person aged 35-79 years with oral cavity squamous cell carcinoma. The CDR3 coding sequence is TGTGCCAGCAGTTACAGGGGGCGCACTGAAGCTTTCTTT. Protein sequence: CASSYRGRTEAFF.